The T cell receptor (beta chain) under discussion was sequenced for a study of long-term antiretroviral therapy in people with HIV. immunoSEQ v3.0 was run at survey level. A target of 40,000-50,000 T-cell genomes per sample was set for sequencing. Profiled with immunoSEQ multiplex PCR; TCRdb holds only in-frame clones, not every one. The sample lists about 17,000 clones, approximately 80% occurring once. CDR1 and CDR2 (germline): SGDLS, YYNGEE. The CDR3 is 14 amino acids. V was trimmed by 3 bases and J by 0 bases, leaving 9 bases between them. This TCR derives from a man in his late teens or twenties with HIV. The chain employs TRBV9 and TRBJ1-1; possible D gene TRBD1, 5 bases. This material consisted of unsorted PBMCs, taken 0.3 years after starting antiretroviral therapy. This chain's CDR3 is CASSATGMNTEAFF. CDR3 bases: TGTGCCAGCAGCGCCACAGGAATGAACACTGAAGCTTTCTTT. The complete variable domain, with remaining parts taken from reference TRBV9 and TRBJ1-1, reads DSGVTQTPKHLITATGQRVTLRCSPRSGDLSVYWYQQSLDQGLQFLIQYYNGEERAKGNILERFSAQQFPDLHSELNLSSLELGDSALYFCASSATGMNTEAFFGQGTRLTVV.